This record covers a single T cell receptor (beta chain). What it recognizes is unknown. Between the trimmed V and J ends, which lost 0 bases and 3 bases, there was a span of 9 bases. Germline V CDR1 and CDR2: SGHVS, FNYEAQ. The CDR3 extends over 14 amino acids. The data stem from a study of beta chain features in type 1 diabetes. Sampling consisted of one heparinised blood draw per donor, averaging around 120 mL. The study's findings and limits: Compared to healthy donors, patients appeared to have naive, central memory and Treg TCRB repertoires that were more alike. At VDJ recombination sites, type 1 diabetes patients had fewer insertions and more deleted nucleotides. In all four CD4+ subsets, TCRB CDR3 length was significantly, moderately reduced in type 1 diabetes.

Every bit of the isolated RNA underwent reverse transcription, so sequencing read expressed TCRB transcripts. The assay was immunoSEQ multiplex PCR, and TCRdb's table has in-frame clones only and misses some. Here the sample spans about 410,000 clones, about 14% being singletons. The TCR comes from a man aged 25-40 years in good health. The chain recombines TRBV7-6 with TRBJ2-7; the D gene is possibly TRBD2 (6 bases). Specimen: naive CD4+ T cells from blood. DNA of the CDR3: TGTGCCAGCAGCTTAGCGCCGGGGGACTACGAGCAGTACTTC. Protein product: CASSLAPGDYEQYF.